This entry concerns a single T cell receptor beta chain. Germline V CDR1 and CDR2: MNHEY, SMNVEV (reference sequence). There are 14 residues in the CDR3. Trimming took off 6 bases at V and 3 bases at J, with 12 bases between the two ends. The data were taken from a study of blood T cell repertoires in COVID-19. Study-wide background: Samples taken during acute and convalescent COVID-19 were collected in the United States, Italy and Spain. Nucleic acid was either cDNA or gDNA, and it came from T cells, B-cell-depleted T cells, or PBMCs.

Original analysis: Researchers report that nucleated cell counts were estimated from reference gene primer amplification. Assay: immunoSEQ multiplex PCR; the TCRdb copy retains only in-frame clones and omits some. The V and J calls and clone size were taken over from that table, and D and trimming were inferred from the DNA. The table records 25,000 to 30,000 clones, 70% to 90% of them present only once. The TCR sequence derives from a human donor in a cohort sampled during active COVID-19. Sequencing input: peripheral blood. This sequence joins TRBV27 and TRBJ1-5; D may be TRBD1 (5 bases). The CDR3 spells CASSPGTNNQPQHF. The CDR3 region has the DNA TGTGCCAGCAGCCCAGGGACTAACAATCAGCCCCAGCATTTT.